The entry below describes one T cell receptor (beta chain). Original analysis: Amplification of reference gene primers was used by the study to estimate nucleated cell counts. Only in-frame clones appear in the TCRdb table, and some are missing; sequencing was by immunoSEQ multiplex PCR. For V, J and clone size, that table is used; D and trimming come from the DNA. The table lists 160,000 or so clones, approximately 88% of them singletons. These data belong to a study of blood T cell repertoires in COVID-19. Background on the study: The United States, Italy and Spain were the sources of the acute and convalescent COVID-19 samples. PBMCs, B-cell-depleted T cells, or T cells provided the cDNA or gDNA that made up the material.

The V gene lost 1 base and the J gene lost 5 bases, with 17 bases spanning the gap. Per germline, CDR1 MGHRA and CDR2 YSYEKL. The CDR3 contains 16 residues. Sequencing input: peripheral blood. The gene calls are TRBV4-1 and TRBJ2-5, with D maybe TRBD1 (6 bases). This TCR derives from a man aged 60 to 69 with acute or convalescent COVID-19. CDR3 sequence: CASSQVVQQGRETQYF. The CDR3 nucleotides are TGCGCCAGCAGCCAAGTGGTTCAACAGGGTCGGGAGACCCAGTACTTC.